One and the same sample provided the 12 T cell receptor beta chains below, sequenced in a study of CD8 T cells in ankylosing spondylitis. Their recognized antigens are unknown. Findings and limits, study-wide: It appeared that ankylosing spondylitis blood was characterized by a TCR beta motif of about eight highly homologous variants.

MiXCR was run by TCRdb on the 5' RACE reads, yielding one entry per CDR3 protein. The sample lists 500,000 to 550,000 distinct CDR3 sequences; about 13% were seen once. The sequencing input was blood, either unsorted or a sorted T cell fraction (not recorded which). These receptors were obtained from a male donor with ankylosing spondylitis.

This clonotype was seen a few times. This chain connects TRBV10-3 to TRBJ1-1, with D tentatively TRBD1 (5 bases). This CDR3 contains 13 residues. V lost 4 bases, J lost 0 bases, and 6 bases lay in between. CDR1 is ENHRY, CDR2 SYGVKD, per germline. The CDR3 region is CAISGDLNTEAFF. The CDR3, as DNA: TGTGCCATCAGTGGGGACCTGAACACTGAAGCTTTCTTT.

This clonotype has at least ten counts. The V call is TRBV5-1, the J call TRBJ2-1; D may be TRBD2 (5 bases). The CDR3 totals 16 residues. Germline V CDR1 and CDR2: SGHRS, YFSETQ. V was shortened by 0 bases and J by 0 bases, with 10 bases between the two germline ends. CDR3: CASSLASGGSYNEQFF. In DNA form, the CDR3 reads TGCGCCAGCAGCTTGGCCAGCGGAGGCTCCTACAATGAGCAGTTCTTC.

The rearrangement links TRBV4-1 to TRBJ1-1; weak D call: TRBD1 (5 bases). Trimming removed 4 bases from V and 1 base from J, with 13 bases in between. Germline-derived CDR1 and CDR2 are MGHRA and YSYEKL. CDR3 size: 15 residues. This CDR3 reads CASSRRDGGNTEAFF. In nucleotides, the CDR3 is TGCGCCAGCAGCCGACGGGACGGGGGGAACACTGAAGCTTTCTTT.

This rearrangement joins TRBV20-1 to TRBJ1-2; weak D call: TRBD1 (6 bases). Between the trimmed V and J ends, which lost 0 bases and 2 bases, there was a span of 10 bases. The V gene's germline CDR1 is DFQATT and CDR2 SNEGSKA (reference sequence). This CDR3 has 14 residues. The CDR3 DNA reads as TGCAGTGCTAGAGATCAGGGGCAGAACTATGGCTACACCTTC. Its protein product is CSARDQGQNYGYTF.

This clonotype has a handful of counts. V gene TRBV4-2 combines with J gene TRBJ2-7, with 9 bases lining up with TRBD1. The CDR3 has 15 residues. Germline trimming cut 1 base from V and 3 bases from J; bases unmatched to any gene: 4. CDR1 is LGHNA and CDR2 is YNFKEQ in the germline V gene. The CDR3 region is CASSQVGQGDYEQYF. The CDR3 DNA reads TGTGCCAGCAGCCAAGTGGGACAGGGAGACTACGAGCAGTACTTC.

The chain has TRBV7-2 and TRBJ2-2; TRBD2 might be the D (6 bases). The V gene lost 6 bases and the J gene lost 1 base, with 12 bases spanning the gap. There are 15 residues in the CDR3. Germline CDR1 is SGHTA and CDR2 is FQGNSA. The CDR3 is CASRLGGVNTGELFF. The CDR3 bases are TGTGCCAGCAGACTAGGAGGGGTGAACACCGGGGAGCTGTTTTTT.

This clonotype has ten or more counts. The gene calls are TRBV21-1 and TRBJ2-7; the table's D call, TRBD1, was not checked against the DNA. TRBV21-1 is classified as a pseudogene. This CDR3 region has 14 residues. CDR3 sequence (DNA): TGTGCCAGCAGCAAGTCAGACAGGGTCTACGAGCAGTACGTC. Its translation: CASSKSDRVYEQYV.

This clonotype has only a few counts. The chain uses TRBV24-1 and TRBJ2-7; D is unresolved. The CDR3 length is 11 residues. Germline V gene lookup returns CDR1 KGHDR and CDR2 SFDVKD. Trimming pared 7 bases from V and 5 bases from J, leaving 8 bases between. This CDR3 is CATSQVHEQYV. CDR3 in DNA: TGTGCCACCAGCCAGGTGCACGAGCAGTACGTC.

This clonotype was seen at least ten times. Here the CDR3 reads CSVSVWGNEQFF. CDR3 nucleotide sequence: TGCAGCGTTTCCGTCTGGGGAAATGAGCAGTTCTTC. V and J are TRBV29-1 and TRBJ2-1; D remains ambiguous. Trimming cost V 5 bases and J 7 bases, with 12 bases left between them. This CDR3 spans 12 amino acids. The germline V gene has CDR1 SQVTM and CDR2 ANQGSEA.

The rearrangement joins TRBV11-2 to TRBJ2-7; 13 bases map to TRBD2. Losses at the gene ends were 2 bases for V and 2 bases for J; bases not matched to a gene: 0. The CDR3 contains 15 residues. Germline values: CDR1 SGHAT, CDR2 FQNNGV. This CDR3 is CASSLTSGRAYEQYF. In DNA, the CDR3 is TGTGCCAGCAGCTTAACTAGCGGGAGGGCCTACGAGCAGTACTTC.

The chain has TRBV20-1 and TRBJ2-1; 8 nucleotides match TRBD1. J gave up 5 bases and V 6 bases, and 6 bases lay outside the gene matches. CDR1 is DFQATT, CDR2 SNEGSKA, per germline (reference sequence). The CDR3 contains 13 residues. Here the CDR3 DNA reads TGCAGTGCCCTGGACAGGGCCCACAATGAGCAGTTCTTC. This encodes CSALDRAHNEQFF.

This clonotype came up a few times. V and J are TRBV24-1 and TRBJ2-1; 10 nucleotides line up with TRBD2. The trim removed 4 bases at V and 8 bases at J, leaving 10 bases unmatched. CDR3 length: 16 amino acids. The germline CDR1 and CDR2 sequences are KGHDR and SFDVKD. The chain's CDR3 is CATSDLTSGERYEQFF. CDR3 nucleotide sequence: TGTGCCACCAGTGACCTAACTAGCGGGGAGAGGTATGAGCAGTTCTTC.